A selection of T cell receptor beta chains follows, all from one sample in a study of shared T cell receptors in the human thymus. Sequenced by immunoSEQ multiplex PCR; TCRdb stores in-frame clones only, minus some. The sample consists of hundreds of thousands of clones, more than 70% of them appearing once. Another study also made use of these data, one on human thymus T cells.

The sample comprised thymocytes. These TCRs come from a boy under two years old with a congenital heart defect. The CDR3 runs from the conserved cysteine through the conserved F or W. D genes are given only for firm matches. The size field is filled for only some rows; it gives once, few, many or a size class.

CASSHTSKASGGAWFNGETQYF,TGTGCCAGCAGCCACACCTCGAAGGCTAGCGGGGGGGCCTGGTTTAATGGAGAGACCCAGTACTTC,-,TRBV14,TRBD2,TRBJ2-5
CASRMTSGRIGPYEQYF,TGCGCCAGCAGGATGACTAGCGGGAGAATCGGGCCCTACGAGCAGTACTTC,-,TRBV5-1,TRBD2,TRBJ2-7
CASSQERGGSTDTQYF,TGCGCCAGCAGCCAAGAACGCGGGGGGAGCACAGATACGCAGTATTTT,-,TRBV4-1,TRBD2,TRBJ2-3
CASESFEATEKVTQYF,TGTGCCAGCGAGTCTTTTGAGGCGACAGAGAAGGTGACCCAGTACTTC,-,TRBV5-4,-,TRBJ2-5
CASSVDYNSPLHF,TGTGCCAGCAGCGTAGATTATAATTCACCCCTCCACTTT,-,TRBV7-3,-,TRBJ1-6
CASSQVRGGRDLGAYEQYF,TGCGCCAGCAGCCAAGTCAGAGGGGGTCGGGACCTAGGCGCCTACGAGCAGTACTTC,-,TRBV4-3,-,TRBJ2-7
CASSTTPGQGSGCYGYTF,TGTGCCAGCAGTACAACGCCGGGACAGGGAAGTGGGTGCTATGGCTACACCTTC,-,TRBV27,TRBD1,TRBJ1-2
CASSYSRPSYNSPLHF,TGTGCCAGCAGTTACTCCAGGCCCTCCTATAATTCACCCCTCCACTTT,-,TRBV6-5,-,TRBJ1-6
CASSLQGYGYTF,TGTGCCAGCAGCTTACAGGGTTATGGCTACACCTTC,-,TRBV7-2,-,TRBJ1-2
CASSPRRGQREVVLEQYF,TGTGCCAGCAGCCCCCGTAGGGGCCAGCGGGAAGTGGTCCTCGAGCAGTACTTC,-,TRBV11-2,TRBD2,TRBJ2-7
CASSLGVRGTQPQHF,TGTGCCAGCAGCTTAGGAGTCAGGGGAACTCAGCCCCAGCATTTT,few,TRBV7-2,-,TRBJ1-5
CASSFGAGTNNEQFF,TGCGCCAGCAGCTTCGGGGCGGGGACGAACAATGAGCAGTTCTTC,-,TRBV5-1,-,TRBJ2-1
CASSPTGPGYGYTF,TGTGCCAGCTCACCAACTGGGCCCGGCTATGGCTACACCTTC,-,TRBV18,-,TRBJ1-2
CAWSEDRSYEQYF,TGTGCCTGGAGTGAGGACAGATCCTACGAGCAGTACTTC,-,TRBV30,-,TRBJ2-7
CASSLAGTGTTFSNQPQHF,TGTGCCAGCAGCTTGGCCGGGACAGGGACGACCTTTAGCAATCAGCCCCAGCATTTT,few,TRBV5-8,TRBD1,TRBJ1-5
CASSLVGRDYEQYF,TGTGCCAGCAGCTTAGTAGGCAGGGACTACGAGCAGTACTTC,-,TRBV11-2,-,TRBJ2-7
CASSLNLGHPRDYGYTF,TGTGCCAGCAGCTTAAATCTCGGACACCCTCGTGACTATGGCTACACCTTC,-,TRBV7-2,-,TRBJ1-2
CASRRDSFSLYEQYF,TGTGCCAGCAGAAGGGACTCCTTCTCCCTCTACGAGCAGTACTTC,once,TRBV6-6,-,TRBJ2-7
CASSMSPPGQGPGGYTF,TGTGCCAGTAGTATGAGCCCTCCGGGACAGGGTCCGGGTGGCTACACCTTC,-,TRBV19,TRBD1,TRBJ1-2
CASSWNLSGGSYEQYF,TGTGCCAGCAGCTGGAACCTTAGCGGGGGCTCCTACGAGCAGTACTTC,-,TRBV5-4,TRBD2,TRBJ2-7
CASSEMAGRPNQPQHF,TGTGCCAGCAGTGAAATGGCAGGGCGCCCCAATCAGCCCCAGCATTTT,-,TRBV2,-,TRBJ1-5
CATSRVGQGRSNQPQHF,TGTGCCACCAGCAGAGTTGGACAGGGTAGATCAAATCAGCCCCAGCATTTT,-,TRBV15,TRBD1,TRBJ1-5
CASKEVAGGDEQFF,TGTGCCAGTAAGGAGGTGGCGGGAGGGGATGAGCAGTTCTTC,once,TRBV19,TRBD2,TRBJ2-1
CASSARDRVRNNSPLHF,TGTGCCAGTAGTGCCCGGGACAGGGTTCGCAATAATTCACCCCTCCACTTT,-,TRBV19,TRBD1,TRBJ1-6
CASSQVHRDTYQPQHF,TGCGCCAGCAGCCAAGTCCACCGGGACACTTATCAGCCCCAGCATTTT,-,TRBV4-3,-,TRBJ1-5
CASSRSGGRASHRELFF,TGTGCCAGCAGTAGGTCCGGCGGGAGGGCCTCGCATAGGGAGCTGTTTTTT,-,TRBV28,TRBD2,TRBJ2-2
CASSSGLRYEQYF,TGTGCCAGCAGCTCGGGACTGCGCTACGAGCAGTACTTC,-,TRBV5-8,-,TRBJ2-7
CARSSRPDRGVGMNTEAFF,TGTGCCAGAAGCTCCCGCCCGGACAGGGGGGTGGGAATGAACACTGAAGCTTTCTTT,-,TRBV5-3,TRBD1,TRBJ1-1
CASSQEAESAREKLFF,TGCGCCAGCAGCCAAGAGGCGGAAAGCGCTCGGGAAAAACTGTTTTTT,few,TRBV4-1,-,TRBJ1-4
CASSQDHERESSYEQYF,TGCGCCAGCAGCCAAGATCACGAGCGGGAGAGCTCCTACGAGCAGTACTTC,-,TRBV4-3,TRBD2,TRBJ2-7
CASSLSRQGKGNTIYF,TGTGCCAGCAGTTTAAGTAGACAGGGGAAGGGAAACACCATATATTTT,few,TRBV28,TRBD1,TRBJ1-3
CASSQDPLCGYTF,TGTGCCAGCAGCCAAGATCCTCTATGTGGCTACACCTTC,-,TRBV14,-,TRBJ1-2
CASSRNQGSYEQYF,TGCGCCAGCAGTCGAAACCAGGGTTCCTACGAGCAGTACTTC,-,TRBV5-1,-,TRBJ2-7
CASSPPSGQSGYTF,TGTGCCAGCTCACCACCGTCAGGGCAGTCTGGCTACACCTTC,once,TRBV18,-,TRBJ1-2
CASSQDPWALYNEQFF,TGCGCCAGCAGCCAAGACCCCTGGGCCTTGTACAATGAGCAGTTCTTC,-,TRBV4-3,-,TRBJ2-1
CASSLTDNGTKSYEQYF,TGTGCCAGCAGCTTGACAGATAACGGGACAAAGTCCTACGAGCAGTACTTC,-,TRBV5-6,-,TRBJ2-7